This TCR beta chain was identified during a study of OX40 agonist ivuxolimab in advanced cancers. General study findings and limits: Low clonal expansion, among the lowest seen, marked partial responders at 0.1-3.0 mg/kg.

V gave up 0 bases and J gave up 10 bases, with 1 base separating them. Per the germline V gene, CDR1 is SGHTA and CDR2 is FQGNSA. The CDR3 is 10 residues long. On this clone: No antigen is known for it.

Produced via immunoSEQ multiplex PCR; TCRdb's table is partial and in-frame only. Of tens of thousands of clones in the sample, around four fifths were seen once. V and J are TRBV7-2 and TRBJ2-1; D gene uncertain. The TCR was taken from an adult with an advanced solid tumor such as melanoma, head and neck, liver or kidney cancer. This material consisted of CD4+ or CD8+ T cells sorted from blood, taken in a trial of the OX40 agonist ivuxolimab. Here the CDR3 DNA reads TGTGCCAGCAGCTTAGCCGAGCAGTTCTTC. It codes for CASSLAEQFF.